This T cell receptor beta chain is drawn from a study of early T cells in non-severe SARS-CoV-2 infection. This clonotype has only a few counts. Germline loops: CDR1 MDHEN, CDR2 SYDVKM. CDR3 size: 12 residues. Deletions cut 2 bases from V and 7 bases from J, with 6 bases between. TCRdb re-derived calls from the 5' RACE reads in MiXCR, one entry per CDR3 protein. The sample consists of 98,000 or so distinct CDR3 sequences, less than 15% of them appearing once. The clonotype comes from an adult who was a healthcare worker with PCR-confirmed SARS-CoV-2 infection or an uninfected control (not recorded which). The chain links TRBV28 to TRBJ1-5; D not certain. Specimen: whole blood, collected at baseline. CDR3 coding DNA: TGTGCCAGCAGTTTACGGTGGCAGCCCCAGCATTTT. It encodes CASSLRWQPQHF.